Listed here are 22 T cell receptor beta chains from one sample, sequenced in a study of T cells in Graves' hyperthyroidism and ophthalmopathy. Researchers amplified the TCR beta CDR3 regions from RNA transcripts. The HTBI primer set was used in a first-round RT-PCR of the TCR CDR3. TCRdb independently ran MiXCR on the multiplex PCR reads; one entry per CDR3 protein. The sample includes roughly 290,000 distinct CDR3 sequences, 10% to 15% of them seen just once. The specimen was blood. These TCRs come from a young woman with Graves' hyperthyroidism that later progressed to Graves' ophthalmopathy.

This chain links TRBV14 with TRBJ2-3; 13 nucleotides align to TRBD2. The V gene's germline CDR1 is SGHDN and CDR2 FVKESK. CDR3 size: 17 residues. The ends lost 1 base at V and 1 base at J; junction bases unmatched: 2. CDR3 nucleotides: TGTGCCAGCAGCCAAGCCGGACTAGCGGGAGGCACAGATACGCAGTATTTT. Protein sequence: CASSQAGLAGGTDTQYF.

This chain joins TRBV3-1 and TRBJ2-7, with 8 positions matching TRBD2. The J segment lost 2 bases and the V segment lost 3 bases, leaving 3 bases of the junction unmatched. The germline V gene encodes CDR1 LGHDT and CDR2 YNNKEL (reference sequence). This CDR3 comprises 14 residues. CDR3 sequence: CASSHSGGPYEQYF. The CDR3 DNA sequence: TGTGCCAGCAGCCACAGCGGGGGCCCCTACGAGCAGTACTTC.

This chain joins TRBV20-1 and TRBJ2-1; 10 positions match TRBD2. The CDR3 totals 14 residues. Germline V gene data show CDR1 as DFQATT and CDR2 as SNEGSKA (reference sequence). J was trimmed by 7 bases and V by 2 bases; bases with no gene match: 5. The CDR3, as DNA: TGCAGTGCTAGAAGCGGGAGGGGTTCAAATGAGCAGTTCTTC. Translation gives CSARSGRGSNEQFF.

The rearrangement joins TRBV4-1 to TRBJ2-7; D possibly corresponds to TRBD2 (5 bases). The ends were cut back, 3 bases at V and 5 bases at J, with 14 bases in the middle. This CDR3 has 14 residues. Germline V gene lookup returns CDR1 MGHRA and CDR2 YSYEKL. The DNA for the CDR3 is TGCGCCAGCAGCCACAGACTAAGGGTCCACGAGCAGTACTTC. Encoded protein: CASSHRLRVHEQYF.

In its sample, this clonotype was seen a few times. This chain uses TRBV29-1 with TRBJ2-1, with 12 bases that match TRBD2. Per the germline V gene, CDR1 is SQVTM and CDR2 is ANQGSEA. V shed 7 bases and J 12 bases; nucleotides not matched to a gene: 7. This CDR3 comprises 12 residues. The CDR3 DNA is TGCAGCGGACTAGCGGGAGCCAGTGGGCAGTTCTTC. It translates to CSGLAGASGQFF.

This clonotype was detected many times. The chain employs TRBV20-1 and TRBJ2-1; 8 nucleotides align to TRBD2. The CDR3 contains 16 residues. CDR1 and CDR2 from the germline V gene are DFQATT and SNEGSKA (reference sequence). V lost 3 bases to trimming and J lost 7 bases; unmatched junction nucleotides: 14. The CDR3 spells CSASFGGGQGRNEQFF. CDR3 bases: TGCAGTGCTAGTTTCGGCGGGGGGCAGGGGAGGAATGAGCAGTTCTTC.

This clonotype showed up many times. This chain connects TRBV6-1 to TRBJ2-6; D is perhaps TRBD1 (5 bases). The CDR3 sequence is 18 residues long. Germline values: CDR1 MNHNS, CDR2 SASEGT. Trimming shortened V by 7 bases and J by 0 bases, and 19 bases separated the two germline ends. The CDR3 bases are TGTGCCAGCAAGGCTCAGGGCCAGGTATACTCTGGGGCCAACGTCCTGACTTTC. Protein sequence: CASKAQGQVYSGANVLTF.

This clonotype was seen a handful of times. The V and J genes are TRBV4-1 and TRBJ2-7; D remains ambiguous. The CDR3 extends over 15 amino acids. V was pared by 1 base and J by 3 bases, with 13 bases between. Germline V gives CDR1 MGHRA, CDR2 YSYEKL. The CDR3 loop reads CASSQVTVAFYEQYF. CDR3 nucleotides: TGCGCCAGCAGCCAAGTGACGGTCGCGTTCTACGAGCAGTACTTC.

This clonotype was seen ten or more times. The genes are TRBV6-1 and TRBJ1-1; no clear D gene. CDR1 and CDR2 (germline): MNHNS, SASEGT. V was clipped by 10 bases and J by 11 bases, with 14 bases between them. The CDR3 extends over 10 amino acids. CDR3: CATYFTLAFF. For the CDR3, the DNA is TGTGCCACGTACTTTACATTGGCTTTCTTT.

This clonotype was detected ten times or more. The chain has TRBV10-3 and TRBJ2-7; D not certain. The V gene lost 2 bases and the J gene lost 0 bases, with 2 bases spanning the gap. The CDR3 is made up of 12 amino acids. The germline V gene encodes CDR1 ENHRY and CDR2 SYGVKD. The CDR3 spells CAISEPSYEQYF. In DNA, the CDR3 is TGTGCCATCAGTGAGCCCTCCTACGAGCAGTACTTC.

This chain connects TRBV29-1 to TRBJ2-1; D gene unclear. Trimming took 4 bases from V and 0 from J, leaving 7 bases between them. The CDR3 runs to 13 residues. CDR1 is SQVTM, CDR2 ANQGSEA, per germline. CDR3 sequence: CSVAVSSYNEQFF. DNA of the CDR3: TGCAGCGTTGCGGTAAGCTCCTACAATGAGCAGTTCTTC.

This clonotype was counted ten times or more. This chain links TRBV29-1 with TRBJ2-5; perhaps TRBD1 as D (6 bases). The germline CDR1 and CDR2 sequences are SQVTM and ANQGSEA. The CDR3 is 11 amino acids. V was pared by 4 bases and J by 12 bases, with 15 bases between. CDR3 coding DNA: TGCAGCGTTGCGATGTACGAGGGGGAGTACTTC. This codes for CSVAMYEGEYF.

This clonotype was found many times. V is TRBV2 and J is TRBJ2-3; 7 bases line up with TRBD2. The germline V gene encodes CDR1 SNHLY and CDR2 FYNNEI. CDR3 length: 16 residues. Trimming at V came to 6 bases and at J to 4 bases, leaving 13 bases not matched to a gene. The CDR3 spells CASRLTGGGRPDTQYF. The DNA of the CDR3 is TGTGCCAGCAGACTGACGGGGGGTGGGAGGCCAGATACGCAGTATTTT.

Note on this clonotype: A much larger clone differs from this one at a single base, so this may be a read error. The chain carries TRBV6-5 and TRBJ1-1; D might be TRBD1 (6 bases). The CDR3 totals 12 residues. The germline CDR1 and CDR2 sequences are MNHEY and SVGAGI. The CDR3 nucleotides are TGTGTCAGCAGTTGGACAGACACTGAAGCTTTCTTT. This sequence encodes CVSSWTDTEAFF.

The sample holds a few counts of this clonotype. The V gene is TRBV6-1, the J gene TRBJ2-3; a weak D match, TRBD2 (5 bases). The V gene lost 6 bases and the J gene lost 1 base, with 5 bases spanning the gap. The CDR3 spans 12 residues. CDR1 is MNHNS, CDR2 SASEGT, per germline. The CDR3 sequence is CASREGTDTQYF. CDR3 DNA sequence: TGTGCCAGCAGGGAGGGCACAGATACGCAGTATTTT.

This clonotype was found a few times. A much larger clone lies a single base off, so this may be a read error. V is TRBV7-9 and J is TRBJ1-1, with unresolved D. Germline CDR1 SEHNR, CDR2 FQNEAQ (reference sequence). The CDR3 is made up of 16 amino acids. CDR3 nucleotide sequence: TGTGCCGGCAGCTTAGCTATGGTCGGTCCTTCAGCTGAAGCTTTCTTT. This gives the protein CAGSLAMVGPSAEAFF. The whole variable domain, filled in from reference TRBV7-9 and TRBJ1-1, reads DTGVSQNPRHKITKRGQNVTFRCDPISEHNRLYWYRQTLGQGPEFLTYFQNEAQLEKSRLLSDRFSAERPKGSFSTLEIQRTEQGDSAMYLCAGSLAMVGPSAEAFFGQGTRLTVV.

This clonotype was seen many times. This rearrangement joins TRBV5-1 to TRBJ1-2; D perhaps matches TRBD1 (5 bases). CDR3 size: 15 residues. The germline V and J ends were trimmed by 5 bases and 5 bases, with 19 bases remaining between them. Looked up from germline, CDR1 is SGHRS and CDR2 is YFSETQ. Here the CDR3 reads CASSSGTPTGYGYTF. The CDR3 DNA reads as TGCGCCAGCAGTTCCGGGACTCCTACCGGGTATGGCTACACCTTC.

About this clonotype itself: A read error is possible here, since a much larger clone lies one base away. Likely a read error: the CDR3 ends without its conserved phenylalanine or tryptophan. V gene TRBV15 combines with J gene TRBJ1-1; perhaps TRBD1 as D (5 bases). From germline, CDR1 is LNHNV and CDR2 YYDKDF (reference sequence). The CDR3 consists of 15 residues. V lost 0 bases to trimming and J lost 0 bases, with 8 bases between them. For the CDR3, the DNA is TGTGCCACCAGCAGAGATCGGGGCCTGAACACTGAAGCTTTCTTG. This sequence encodes CATSRDRGLNTEAFL.

This clonotype was counted a few times. CDR3 DNA sequence: TGTGCCAGCAGGAAGGCCGGGACAGAGAATCAGCCCCAGCATTTT. As protein: CASRKAGTENQPQHF. V is TRBV6-2 or TRBV6-3 and J is TRBJ1-5; TRBD1 matches at 7 bases. The CDR3 extends over 15 amino acids. CDR1 MNHEY and CDR2 SVGEGT come from the germline V gene. With 6 bases clipped from V and 4 bases from J, the junction kept 9 bases outside the gene matches.

The J gene is TRBJ2-2, the V gene TRBV24-1, with 7 bases lining up with TRBD2. With V trimmed by 4 bases and J by 10 bases, 8 bases remained unmatched. Germline V CDR1 and CDR2: KGHDR, SFDVKD. CDR3 length: 14 amino acids. CDR3 nucleotides: TGTGCCACCAGTGACATGGGGGGGTTTGAGGAGCTGTTTTTT. Its protein is CATSDMGGFEELFF.

Many counts were recorded for this clonotype. J is TRBJ2-3 and V is TRBV19; TRBD2 aligns across 10 bases. Unmatched junction bases numbered 5, after V lost 4 bases and J lost 1 base. This CDR3 is 16 amino acids long. CDR1 is LNHDA, CDR2 SQIVND, per germline (reference sequence). The DNA for the CDR3 is TGTGCCAGTAGTACCCAGCGGGAGGGACGCACAGATACGCAGTATTTT. Translating gives CASSTQREGRTDTQYF. The full variable domain, its missing parts supplied by reference TRBV19 and TRBJ2-3, is DGGITQSPKYLFRKEGQNVTLSCEQNLNHDAMYWYRQDPGQGLRLIYYSQIVNDFQKGDIAEGYSVSREKKESFPLTVTSAQKNPTAFYLCASSTQREGRTDTQYFGPGTRLTVL.

This clonotype was observed a handful of times. This chain connects TRBV3-1 to TRBJ2-1; 8 nucleotides agree with TRBD1. Trimming removed 1 base from V and 10 bases from J; junction bases left unmatched: 9. The CDR3 loop spans 15 amino acids. From germline, CDR1 is LGHDT and CDR2 YNNKEL (reference sequence). DNA for the CDR3: TGTGCCAGCAGCCAAGGGCGGACAGGGAATCGAGAGCAGTTCTTC. It yields the protein CASSQGRTGNREQFF.